Each of the 31 T cell receptor beta chains below was sequenced from the same sample in a study of T cell repertoires in cytomegalovirus infection. TCRdb analysed the reads with MiXCR anew, one entry per CDR3 protein. The table lists about 200,000 distinct CDR3 sequences, 7.5% to 10% of them singletons, with about 4.2% in the top ten. Sequencing was done on a sample of PBMCs. These receptors originate from a human donor in good health (CMV status not recorded). Some clones in this sample may be carry-over from other donors' samples.

This clonotype was seen at least ten times. The chain links TRBV28 to TRBJ2-5; 13 positions agree with TRBD2. In germline, CDR1 is MDHEN, CDR2 SYDVKM. The CDR3 totals 21 residues. V was clipped by 6 bases and J by 5 bases; unmatched bases: 24. CDR3 loop: CASSSQGSGLAGVSSWETQYF. For the CDR3, the DNA is TGTGCCAGCAGCTCACAGGGATCTGGACTAGCGGGAGTTTCGTCTTGGGAGACCCAGTACTTC.

This clonotype was counted at least ten times. The gene calls are TRBV7-2 and TRBJ1-5, with a weak D call TRBD1 (5 bases). CDR3 length: 15 residues. Germline CDR1 and CDR2: SGHTA and FQGNSA. Trimming cost V 3 bases and J 3 bases, with 12 bases left between them. CDR3 sequence (DNA): TGTGCCAGCAGCTTTCGTAGAGGGGACAATCAGCCCCAGCATTTT. It encodes CASSFRRGDNQPQHF.

The chain couples TRBV3-1 to TRBJ1-1; D perhaps matches TRBD1 (5 bases). Trimming removed 5 bases from V and 5 bases from J, with 15 bases in between. Germline V gene sequence: CDR1 LGHDT, CDR2 YNNKEL (reference sequence). The CDR3 extends over 14 amino acids. The CDR3 sequence is CASSSTFRGTEAFF. The CDR3 region has the DNA TGTGCCAGCAGCTCAACATTCCGGGGGACTGAAGCTTTCTTT.

This clonotype was observed many times. The chain joins TRBV7-3 to TRBJ1-6; no firm D call. Germline V gives CDR1 SGHTA, CDR2 FQGTGA. The V gene lost 2 bases and the J gene lost 0 bases, with 14 bases spanning the gap. The CDR3 loop spans 18 amino acids. Here the CDR3 DNA reads TGTGCCAGCAGCTTATTCCCCGTTAGGAGCTCCTATAATTCACCCCTCCACTTT. Translation: CASSLFPVRSSYNSPLHF.

This clonotype showed up many times. The V gene is TRBV15, the J gene TRBJ2-5, with D maybe TRBD2 (5 bases). V was trimmed by 1 base and J by 5 bases, leaving 11 bases between them. The germline V gene has CDR1 LNHNV and CDR2 YYDKDF (reference sequence). This CDR3 has 14 amino acids. As DNA, the CDR3 is TGTGCCACCAGCAGAGTTCGAGGGCCGGAGACCCAGTACTTC. Amino acid sequence: CATSRVRGPETQYF. The complete variable domain, with remaining parts taken from reference TRBV15 and TRBJ2-5, reads DAMVIQNPRYQVTQFGKPVTLSCSQTLNHNVMYWYQQKSSQAPKLLFHYYDKDFNNEADTPDNFQSRRPNTSFCFLDIRSPGLGDTAMYLCATSRVRGPETQYFGPGTRLLVL.

At least ten counts were recorded for this clonotype. The chain is built from TRBV28 and TRBJ2-5; TRBD2 aligns across 11 bases. The CDR3 sequence is 16 residues long. Germline assignment: CDR1 MDHEN and CDR2 SYDVKM. The V and J ends lost 5 bases and 5 bases, in that order; junction bases with no gene match: 10. CDR3 nucleotide sequence: TGTGCCAGCAGTGTAGCGGGGGGGCAAGGTCAGGAGACCCAGTACTTC. It is translated as CASSVAGGQGQETQYF. Looking up the rest from reference TRBV28 and TRBJ2-5 gives the full variable domain: DVKVTQSSRYLVKRTGEKVFLECVQDMDHENMFWYRQDPGLGLRLIYFSYDVKMKEKGDIPEGYSVSREKKERFSLILESASTNQTSMYLCASSVAGGQGQETQYFGPGTRLLVL.

This clonotype occurred many times. This sequence joins TRBV20-1 and TRBJ1-6, with 9 bases matching TRBD1. Looked up from germline, CDR1 is DFQATT and CDR2 is SNEGSKA (reference sequence). Trimming removed 3 bases from V and 4 bases from J; junction bases left unmatched: 1. There are 14 residues in the CDR3. In DNA, the CDR3 is TGCAGTGCTAGGACAGGGGGTTATAATTCACCCCTCCACTTT. It is translated as CSARTGGYNSPLHF.

This clonotype has at least ten counts. The chain couples TRBV12-3 or TRBV12-4 to TRBJ2-7; the match to TRBD1 covers 7 bases. Unmatched junction bases numbered 4, after V lost 3 bases and J lost 2 bases. This CDR3 region has 14 residues. This CDR3 reads CASSLDTGAYEQYF. The CDR3 bases are TGTGCCAGCAGTTTGGATACAGGGGCCTACGAGCAGTACTTC.

In its sample, this clonotype was seen many times. This sequence joins TRBV7-2 and TRBJ1-2; D is possibly TRBD1 (5 bases). Trimming removed 4 bases at V and 4 bases at J, with 19 bases between. This CDR3 contains 16 residues. Germline CDR1 SGHTA, CDR2 FQGNSA. CDR3 DNA sequence: TGTGCCAGCAGCTCTAGGCCCGACGCAGGGATCTATGGCTACACCTTC. It encodes CASSSRPDAGIYGYTF.

This clonotype turned up a few times. V and J are TRBV11-2 and TRBJ2-5; D perhaps matches TRBD1 (6 bases). This CDR3 spans 14 amino acids. Trimming removed 4 bases from V and 4 bases from J, with 13 bases in between. Germline CDR1 and CDR2: SGHAT and FQNNGV. The CDR3 DNA is TGTGCCAGCAGCTCTGGGACAAGGGGAGAGACCCAGTACTTC. Its translation: CASSSGTRGETQYF. Based on the CDR3 plus reference TRBV11-2 and TRBJ2-5, the full variable domain is EAGVAQSPRYKIIEKRQSVAFWCNPISGHATLYWYQQILGQGPKLLIQFQNNGVVDDSQLPKDRFSAERLKGVDSTLKIQPAKLEDSAVYLCASSSGTRGETQYFGPGTRLLVL.

This clonotype was seen at least ten times. The chain has TRBV20-1 and TRBJ1-1, with 7 bases that match TRBD1. The CDR3 runs 17 residues. The J segment lost 0 bases and the V segment lost 7 bases, leaving 17 bases of the junction unmatched. Germline V gene data show CDR1 as DFQATT and CDR2 as SNEGSKA (reference sequence). In nucleotides, the CDR3 is TGCAGTGACCCCCATTCCTCCGGGACAGCCCTGAACACTGAAGCTTTCTTT. Translation: CSDPHSSGTALNTEAFF.

The rearrangement joins TRBV12-3 or TRBV12-4 to TRBJ1-5; possible D gene TRBD1, 5 bases. The CDR3 extends over 18 amino acids. V was trimmed by 5 bases and J by 0 bases, leaving 20 bases between them. Here the CDR3 reads CASSPSYRGTYSNQPQHF. DNA of the CDR3: TGTGCCAGCAGTCCCTCTTATCGGGGCACTTATAGCAATCAGCCCCAGCATTTT.

This clonotype was recorded at least ten times. The chain links TRBV5-5 to TRBJ1-6; the D gene is possibly TRBD1 (5 bases). The CDR3 runs 14 residues. Germline CDR1 reads SGHKS; CDR2 reads YYEKEE (reference sequence). V dropped 4 bases and J dropped 10 bases, with 15 bases sitting between them. CDR3: CASSLDSPKSPLHF. The CDR3 DNA sequence: TGTGCCAGCAGCCTCGACAGTCCAAAGTCACCCCTCCACTTT.

This clonotype was detected many times. The genes are TRBV29-1 and TRBJ2-7, with 12 nucleotides matching TRBD2. Germline CDR1 SQVTM, CDR2 ANQGSEA. CDR3 size: 15 residues. Unmatched junction bases numbered 11, after V lost 5 bases and J lost 6 bases. In nucleotides, the CDR3 is TGCAGCGTTTCGCTGGGGTCTAGCGGGAGGGCCGAGCAGTACTTC. Its protein product is CSVSLGSSGRAEQYF.

This clonotype was observed many times. The gene calls are TRBV7-9 and TRBJ1-3; D unclear. Germline V gene data show CDR1 as SEHNR and CDR2 as FQNEAQ (reference sequence). The CDR3 sequence is 17 residues long. The V gene lost 9 bases and the J gene lost 2 bases, with 23 bases spanning the gap. The chain's CDR3 is CASDTMSGLRPGNTIYF. CDR3 DNA: TGTGCCAGTGACACTATGTCGGGCCTAAGGCCTGGAAACACCATATATTTT. Full variable domain (rest looked up from reference TRBV7-9 and TRBJ1-3): DTGVSQNPRHKITKRGQNVTFRCDPISEHNRLYWYRQTLGQGPEFLTYFQNEAQLEKSRLLSDRFSAERPKGSFSTLEIQRTEQGDSAMYLCASDTMSGLRPGNTIYFGEGSWLTVV.

This clonotype was detected many times. The chain links TRBV7-2 to TRBJ1-3; the D gene is possibly TRBD1 (5 bases). There are 15 residues in the CDR3. The V gene's germline CDR1 is SGHTA and CDR2 FQGNSA. V gave up 4 bases and J gave up 0 bases, with 10 bases separating them. The DNA of the CDR3 is TGTGCCAGCAGCTGGGGCGGGGGCTCTGGAAACACCATATATTTT. Translated, it gives CASSWGGGSGNTIYF.

This clonotype showed up many times. The chain carries TRBV18 and TRBJ1-2; 8 bases fit TRBD1. Germline V gives CDR1 KGHSH, CDR2 LQKENI. This CDR3 has 13 amino acids. J lost 6 bases, V lost 3 bases, and 3 bases had no gene match. DNA of the CDR3: TGTGCCAGCTCACCGGACAGGGACCATGGCTACACCTTC. Encoded protein: CASSPDRDHGYTF.

This clonotype has at least ten counts. V and J are TRBV28 and TRBJ1-1; no clear D gene. The length of the CDR3 is 12 residues. V was trimmed by 1 base and J by 7 bases, leaving 7 bases between them. Germline V gene lookup returns CDR1 MDHEN and CDR2 SYDVKM. CDR3 in amino acids: CASSLLKGEAFF. The CDR3 DNA reads as TGTGCCAGCAGTTTATTAAAAGGTGAAGCTTTCTTT. Full variable domain (rest looked up from reference TRBV28 and TRBJ1-1): DVKVTQSSRYLVKRTGEKVFLECVQDMDHENMFWYRQDPGLGLRLIYFSYDVKMKEKGDIPEGYSVSREKKERFSLILESASTNQTSMYLCASSLLKGEAFFGQGTRLTVV.

This clonotype came up a few times. The V and J genes are TRBV11-2 and TRBJ1-6; D call uncertain. The V and J ends lost 6 bases and 8 bases respectively, with 11 bases between them. CDR1 is SGHAT, CDR2 FQNNGV, per germline. This CDR3 has 13 residues. CDR3 DNA: TGTGCCAGCAGGTCCGTCGTGGATTCACCCCTCCACTTT. It encodes CASRSVVDSPLHF.

The V gene is TRBV6-2 or TRBV6-3, the J gene TRBJ2-7; possibly TRBD1 for D (6 bases). Germline CDR1 and CDR2: MNHEY and SVGEGT. V was cut by 6 bases and J by 3 bases, with 15 bases left in between. The CDR3 sequence is 14 residues long. The CDR3 DNA reads TGTGCCAGCAGACCCCAGGGGTTCCTCTACGAGCAGTACTTC. Translating gives CASRPQGFLYEQYF.

This clonotype showed up just a few times. CDR3 DNA: TGCAGTGCTACCCCCCGGGGGCTATACAATGAGCAGTTCTTC. The encoded protein is CSATPRGLYNEQFF. The chain links TRBV20-1 to TRBJ2-1, with D perhaps assigned TRBD1 or TRBD2 (6 bases each). Trimming took 4 bases from V and 4 from J, leaving 14 bases between them. Germline V lookup: CDR1 DFQATT, CDR2 SNEGSKA (reference sequence). The CDR3 is made up of 14 amino acids.

The rearrangement links TRBV28 to TRBJ2-1; D tentatively fits TRBD1 or TRBD2 (6 bases each). Trimming stripped 6 bases from V and 7 bases from J, with 22 bases between. The CDR3 is 16 residues long. Germline lookup yields CDR1 MDHEN and CDR2 SYDVKM. The CDR3 spells CASRHPGLQGGNEQFF. The CDR3 DNA reads as TGTGCCAGCAGGCACCCAGGTTTACAAGGGGGGAATGAGCAGTTCTTC.

The sample holds many counts of this clonotype. The V and J genes are TRBV4-2 and TRBJ2-2; maybe TRBD2 (6 bases). V lost 0 bases to trimming and J lost 8 bases, with 13 bases between them. This CDR3 spans 15 amino acids. Germline V lookup: CDR1 LGHNA, CDR2 YNFKEQ. For the CDR3, the DNA is TGTGCCAGCAGCCAAGAGCATAGACTAGGGGGGGAGCTGTTTTTT. Translating it yields CASSQEHRLGGELFF.

This clonotype was recorded at least ten times. The CDR3 sequence: CASSKRAAGGEINIQYF. The DNA of the CDR3 is TGTGCCAGTAGTAAGAGGGCAGCGGGGGGCGAAATAAACATTCAGTACTTC. The chain combines TRBV19 with TRBJ2-4; 9 positions match TRBD2. This CDR3 contains 17 residues. Trimming at V came to 4 bases and at J to 6 bases, leaving 13 bases not matched to a gene. Germline-derived CDR1 and CDR2 are LNHDA and SQIVND (reference sequence). The whole variable domain, filled in from reference TRBV19 and TRBJ2-4, reads DGGITQSPKYLFRKEGQNVTLSCEQNLNHDAMYWYRQDPGQGLRLIYYSQIVNDFQKGDIAEGYSVSREKKESFPLTVTSAQKNPTAFYLCASSKRAAGGEINIQYFGAGTRLSVL.

This rearrangement joins TRBV28 to TRBJ2-2; D remains ambiguous. The CDR3 is 13 amino acids. Germline loops: CDR1 MDHEN, CDR2 SYDVKM. V was shortened by 7 bases and J by 0 bases, with 6 bases between the two germline ends. The CDR3 bases are TGTGCCAGCATGAACACGAACACCGGGGAGCTGTTTTTT. Its translation: CASMNTNTGELFF.

This clonotype was observed a handful of times. The J gene is TRBJ2-1, the V gene TRBV30; D could derive from TRBD1 or TRBD2 (5 bases each). The V gene lost 2 bases and the J gene lost 6 bases, with 11 bases spanning the gap. The CDR3 is made up of 13 amino acids. Germline CDR1 reads GTSNPN; CDR2 reads SVGIG (reference sequence). CDR3 sequence reads: CAWSLPGLNEQFF. Here the CDR3 DNA reads TGTGCCTGGAGTCTCCCGGGGCTCAATGAGCAGTTCTTC.

The V and J genes are TRBV20-1 and TRBJ2-3, with 8 bases fitting TRBD2. With 0 bases clipped from V and 5 bases from J, the junction kept 4 bases outside the gene matches. Germline V CDR1 and CDR2: DFQATT, SNEGSKA (reference sequence). This CDR3 is built from 14 residues. The CDR3 bases are TGCAGTGCTAGAGACGGGAGGGCTGGAGATACGCAGTATTTT. Its protein product is CSARDGRAGDTQYF.

This chain links TRBV20-1 with TRBJ2-5; TRBD1 might be the D (6 bases). V lost 8 bases, J lost 3 bases, and 10 bases lay in between. Germline assignment: CDR1 DFQATT and CDR2 SNEGSKA (reference sequence). The CDR3 runs 11 residues. The CDR3 is CSFRTEETQYF. For the CDR3, the DNA is TGCAGTTTCAGGACAGAAGAGACCCAGTACTTC.

The chain couples TRBV25-1 to TRBJ2-2; unclear D gene. The CDR3 extends over 11 amino acids. Germline values: CDR1 MGHDK, CDR2 SYGVNS. Trimming stripped 8 bases from V and 5 bases from J, with 6 bases between. The CDR3 nucleotides are TGTGCCAGCTTGGGGACCGGGGAGCTGTTTTTT. Translating it yields CASLGTGELFF.

This clonotype appeared many times. The genes are TRBV11-2 and TRBJ1-1, with D tentatively TRBD1 (5 bases). Germline CDR1 reads SGHAT; CDR2 reads FQNNGV. V lost 3 bases to trimming and J lost 7 bases, with 12 bases between them. CDR3 length: 13 amino acids. The CDR3 DNA is TGTGCCAGCAGCTTTTCAGCGGGACGTGAAGCTTTCTTT. Translation: CASSFSAGREAFF. The entire variable domain, with the rest obtained from reference TRBV11-2 and TRBJ1-1, is as follows: EAGVAQSPRYKIIEKRQSVAFWCNPISGHATLYWYQQILGQGPKLLIQFQNNGVVDDSQLPKDRFSAERLKGVDSTLKIQPAKLEDSAVYLCASSFSAGREAFFGQGTRLTVV.

Ten or more counts support this clonotype. The V call is TRBV6-2 or TRBV6-3, the J call TRBJ2-3; 11 bases align to TRBD2. The CDR3 length is 16 residues. CDR1 MNHEY and CDR2 SVGEGT come from the germline V gene. Unmatched junction bases numbered 2, after V lost 2 bases and J lost 1 base. The CDR3 loop reads CASSYTGLAGTDTQYF. The CDR3 DNA reads TGTGCCAGCAGTTACACGGGACTAGCGGGCACAGATACGCAGTATTTT.